A selection of T cell receptor beta chains follows, all from one sample in a study of cytomegalovirus exposure and HLA in healthy donors. Assay used: immunoSEQ multiplex PCR; TCRdb lists only in-frame clones, some missing. The table has 150,000 to 200,000 clones, around four fifths seen once. Sample: PBMCs. The source of these receptors is a woman aged 45-59 years in good health and CMV-seronegative. Both conserved end residues are part of each CDR3. The order of the fields is V gene, CDR3 length, clone size, J gene, D gene, CDR3 DNA, CDR3 protein. The D gene is left open where the match is weak. Size tells how often a clone was seen (once, few, many) or the class of an expanded clone, and some rows leave it out.

V gene: TRBV28; CDR3 length: 18; clone size: NA; J gene: TRBJ2-7; D gene: TRBD2; CDR3 DNA: TGTGCCAGCAGTTTGCCGGGACTAGCCGTCCAATCCTCCTACGAGCAGTACTTC; CDR3 protein: CASSLPGLAVQSSYEQYF
V gene: TRBV7-9; CDR3 length: 14; clone size: NA; J gene: TRBJ1-2; D gene: NA; CDR3 DNA: TGTGCCAGCATACAGGGAAACTACAGCTATGGCTACACCTTC; CDR3 protein: CASIQGNYSYGYTF
V gene: TRBV18; CDR3 length: 13; clone size: NA; J gene: TRBJ1-6; D gene: NA; CDR3 DNA: TGTGCCAGCTCACCAGGGCCCAATTCACCCCTCCACTTT; CDR3 protein: CASSPGPNSPLHF
V gene: TRBV5-6; CDR3 length: 14; clone size: NA; J gene: TRBJ2-3; D gene: TRBD1; CDR3 DNA: TGTGCCAGCAGCATACAGGGGGCGAAAGATACGCAGTATTTT; CDR3 protein: CASSIQGAKDTQYF
V gene: TRBV14; CDR3 length: 15; clone size: NA; J gene: TRBJ2-7; D gene: NA; CDR3 DNA: TGTGCCAGCAGCCAAGAAGCGGGCAGGAGCTACGAGCAGTACTTC; CDR3 protein: CASSQEAGRSYEQYF
V gene: TRBV10-1; CDR3 length: 13; clone size: NA; J gene: TRBJ1-1; D gene: NA; CDR3 DNA: TGCGCCAGCAGTGAGTCTAGGAACACTGAAGCTTTCTTT; CDR3 protein: CASSESRNTEAFF
V gene: TRBV5-1; CDR3 length: 14; clone size: NA; J gene: TRBJ1-4; D gene: NA; CDR3 DNA: TGCGCCAGCAGCTTGGTAGGGGGTGGTGAAAAACTGTTTTTT; CDR3 protein: CASSLVGGGEKLFF
V gene: TRBV2; CDR3 length: 14; clone size: NA; J gene: TRBJ1-1; D gene: TRBD1; CDR3 DNA: TGTGCCAGCAGTGTAGACAGGGGGCCTATTGAAGCTTTCTTT; CDR3 protein: CASSVDRGPIEAFF
V gene: TRBV13; CDR3 length: 14; clone size: NA; J gene: TRBJ2-1; D gene: NA; CDR3 DNA: TGTGCCAGCAGCTTTCGGACTGGATCGAATGAGCAGTTCTTC; CDR3 protein: CASSFRTGSNEQFF
V gene: TRBV5-1; CDR3 length: 15; clone size: NA; J gene: TRBJ2-2; D gene: NA; CDR3 DNA: TGCGCCAGCAGCAGAGGAGGTTTTGACACCGGGGAGCTGTTTTTT; CDR3 protein: CASSRGGFDTGELFF
V gene: TRBV15; CDR3 length: 16; clone size: NA; J gene: TRBJ1-4; D gene: TRBD1; CDR3 DNA: TGTGCCACCAGCAGACAGGGGGCAGGAACTAATGAAAAACTGTTTTTT; CDR3 protein: CATSRQGAGTNEKLFF
V gene: TRBV28; CDR3 length: 13; clone size: NA; J gene: TRBJ2-7; D gene: TRBD2; CDR3 DNA: TGTGCCACCCACTTTGCGGGGGGACTGGAGCAGTACTTC; CDR3 protein: CATHFAGGLEQYF
V gene: TRBV18; CDR3 length: 14; clone size: NA; J gene: TRBJ1-1; D gene: NA; CDR3 DNA: TGTGCCAGCTCACCGGGACTAATGAACACTGAAGCTTTCTTT; CDR3 protein: CASSPGLMNTEAFF
V gene: TRBV6-5; CDR3 length: 16; clone size: few; J gene: TRBJ2-2; D gene: NA; CDR3 DNA: TGTGCCAGCAGTTACTCGAGTGTTGGGAGCACCGGGGAGCTGTTTTTT; CDR3 protein: CASSYSSVGSTGELFF
V gene: TRBV6-5; CDR3 length: 15; clone size: NA; J gene: TRBJ2-1; D gene: TRBD2; CDR3 DNA: TGTGCCAGCAGTCCCGGGCTAGCGGGATACAATGAGCAGTTCTTC; CDR3 protein: CASSPGLAGYNEQFF
V gene: TRBV18; CDR3 length: 16; clone size: NA; J gene: TRBJ2-2; D gene: NA; CDR3 DNA: TGTGCCAGCTCACCACCACAGGCGGTAAACACCGGGGAGCTGTTTTTT; CDR3 protein: CASSPPQAVNTGELFF
V gene: TRBV19; CDR3 length: 15; clone size: once; J gene: TRBJ2-2; D gene: TRBD2; CDR3 DNA: TGTGCCAGTAGCACCGGGACTAGCGGGAGGGGGGAGCTGTTTTTT; CDR3 protein: CASSTGTSGRGELFF
V gene: TRBV5-1; CDR3 length: 14; clone size: NA; J gene: TRBJ1-1; D gene: NA; CDR3 DNA: TGCGCCAGCAGCTTGGGCGGGGGCAACACTGAAGCTTTCTTT; CDR3 protein: CASSLGGGNTEAFF